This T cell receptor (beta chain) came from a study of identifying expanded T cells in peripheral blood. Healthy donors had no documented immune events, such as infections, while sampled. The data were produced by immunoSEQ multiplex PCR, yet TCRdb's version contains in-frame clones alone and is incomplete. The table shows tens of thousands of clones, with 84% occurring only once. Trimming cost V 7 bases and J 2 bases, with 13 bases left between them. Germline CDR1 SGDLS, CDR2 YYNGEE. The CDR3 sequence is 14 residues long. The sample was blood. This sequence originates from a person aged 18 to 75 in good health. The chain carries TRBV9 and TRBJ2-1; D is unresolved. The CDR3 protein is CASWRSRPYNEQFF. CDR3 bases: TGTGCCAGCTGGCGTAGCCGACCCTACAATGAGCAGTTCTTC.